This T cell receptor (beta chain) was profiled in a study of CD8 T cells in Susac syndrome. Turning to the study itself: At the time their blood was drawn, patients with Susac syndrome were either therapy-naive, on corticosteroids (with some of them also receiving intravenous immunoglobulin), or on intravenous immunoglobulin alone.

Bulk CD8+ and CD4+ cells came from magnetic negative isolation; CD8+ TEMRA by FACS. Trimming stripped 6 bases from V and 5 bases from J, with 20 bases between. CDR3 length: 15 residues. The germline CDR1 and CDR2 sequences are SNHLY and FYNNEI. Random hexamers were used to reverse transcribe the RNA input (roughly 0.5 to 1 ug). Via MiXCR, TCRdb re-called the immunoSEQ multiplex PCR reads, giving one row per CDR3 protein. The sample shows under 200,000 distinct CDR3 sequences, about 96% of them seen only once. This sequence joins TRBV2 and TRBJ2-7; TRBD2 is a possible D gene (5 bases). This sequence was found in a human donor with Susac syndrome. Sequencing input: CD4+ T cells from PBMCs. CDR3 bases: TGTGCCAGCAGGAGGGAACCCCGGCTTCGCCACGAGCAGTACTTC. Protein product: CASRREPRLRHEQYF.